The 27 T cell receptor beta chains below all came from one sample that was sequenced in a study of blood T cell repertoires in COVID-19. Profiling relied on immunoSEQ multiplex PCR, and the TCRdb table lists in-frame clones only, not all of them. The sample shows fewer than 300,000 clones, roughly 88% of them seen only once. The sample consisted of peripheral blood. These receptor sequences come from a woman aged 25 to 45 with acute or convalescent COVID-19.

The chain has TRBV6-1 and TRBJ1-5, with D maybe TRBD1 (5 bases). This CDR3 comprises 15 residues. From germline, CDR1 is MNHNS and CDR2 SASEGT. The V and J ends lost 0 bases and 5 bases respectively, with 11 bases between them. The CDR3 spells CASSEAGGTYQPQHF. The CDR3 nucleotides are TGTGCCAGCAGTGAAGCGGGCGGGACCTATCAGCCCCAGCATTTT.

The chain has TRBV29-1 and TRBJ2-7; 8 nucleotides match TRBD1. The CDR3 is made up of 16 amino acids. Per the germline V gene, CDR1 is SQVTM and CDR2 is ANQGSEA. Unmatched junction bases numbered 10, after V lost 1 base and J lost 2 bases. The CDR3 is CSVEGRSGDRPYEQYF. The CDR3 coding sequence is TGCAGCGTTGAAGGACGGTCGGGGGACAGGCCCTACGAGCAGTACTTC.

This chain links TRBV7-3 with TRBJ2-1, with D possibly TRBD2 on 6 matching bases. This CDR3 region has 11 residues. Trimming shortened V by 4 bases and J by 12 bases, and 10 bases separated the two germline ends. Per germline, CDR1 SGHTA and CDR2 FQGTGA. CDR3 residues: CASSSGRRQFF. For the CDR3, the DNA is TGTGCCAGCAGCTCAGGGAGGCGGCAGTTCTTC.

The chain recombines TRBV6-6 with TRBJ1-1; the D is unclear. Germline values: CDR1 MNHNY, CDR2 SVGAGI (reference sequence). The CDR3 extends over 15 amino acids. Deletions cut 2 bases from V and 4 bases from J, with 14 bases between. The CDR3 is CASSYVREAATEAFF. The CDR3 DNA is TGTGCCAGCAGTTACGTGAGAGAGGCCGCCACTGAAGCTTTCTTT.

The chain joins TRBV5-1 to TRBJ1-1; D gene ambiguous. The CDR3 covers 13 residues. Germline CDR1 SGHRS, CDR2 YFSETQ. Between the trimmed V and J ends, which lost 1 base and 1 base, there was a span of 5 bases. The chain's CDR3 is CASSLNSNTEAFF. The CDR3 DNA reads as TGCGCCAGCAGCTTGAACTCGAACACTGAAGCTTTCTTT.

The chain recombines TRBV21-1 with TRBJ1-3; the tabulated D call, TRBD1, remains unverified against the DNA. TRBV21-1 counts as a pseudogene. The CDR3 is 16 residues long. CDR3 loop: CASSKEEPPAGNTIYF. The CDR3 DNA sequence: TGTGCCAGCAGCAAAGAAGAGCCGCCAGCAGGGAACACCATATATTTT.

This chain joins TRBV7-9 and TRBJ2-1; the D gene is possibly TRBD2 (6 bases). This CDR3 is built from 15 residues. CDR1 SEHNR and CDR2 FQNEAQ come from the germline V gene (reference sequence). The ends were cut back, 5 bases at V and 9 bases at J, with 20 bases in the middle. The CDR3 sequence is CASSPGKRVFTEQFF. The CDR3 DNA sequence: TGTGCCAGCAGCCCAGGGAAGCGGGTCTTCACTGAGCAGTTCTTC.

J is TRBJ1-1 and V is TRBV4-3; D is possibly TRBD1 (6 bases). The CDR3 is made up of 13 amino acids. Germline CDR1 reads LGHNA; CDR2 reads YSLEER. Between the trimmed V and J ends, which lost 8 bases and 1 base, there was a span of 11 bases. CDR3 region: CASRSRGNTEAFF. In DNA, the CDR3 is TGCGCCAGCCGATCCAGGGGGAACACTGAAGCTTTCTTT.

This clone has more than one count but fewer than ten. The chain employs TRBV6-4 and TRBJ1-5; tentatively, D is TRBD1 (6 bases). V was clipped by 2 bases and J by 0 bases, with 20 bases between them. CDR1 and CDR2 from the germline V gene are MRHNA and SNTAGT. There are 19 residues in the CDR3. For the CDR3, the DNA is TGTGCCAGCAGTGACACTACAGGGCAATCCATGGTTAGCAATCAGCCCCAGCATTTT. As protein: CASSDTTGQSMVSNQPQHF.

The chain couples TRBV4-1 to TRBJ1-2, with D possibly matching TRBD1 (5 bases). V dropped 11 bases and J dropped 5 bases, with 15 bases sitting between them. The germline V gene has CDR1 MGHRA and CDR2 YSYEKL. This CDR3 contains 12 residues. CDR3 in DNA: TGCGCCGGCGGGACCGCTCGGTATGGCTACACCTTC. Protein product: CAGGTARYGYTF.

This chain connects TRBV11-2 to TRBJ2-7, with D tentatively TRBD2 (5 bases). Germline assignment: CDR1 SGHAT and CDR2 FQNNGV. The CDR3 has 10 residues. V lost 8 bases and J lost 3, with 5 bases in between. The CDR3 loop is CASGSYEQYF. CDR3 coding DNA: TGTGCCAGCGGGAGCTACGAGCAGTACTTC.

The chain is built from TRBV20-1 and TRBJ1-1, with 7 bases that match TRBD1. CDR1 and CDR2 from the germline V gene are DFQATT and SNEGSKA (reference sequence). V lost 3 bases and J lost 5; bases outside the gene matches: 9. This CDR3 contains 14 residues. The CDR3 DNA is TGCAGTGCTAGTGGGGGACAGATAAGTACTGAAGCTTTCTTT. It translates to CSASGGQISTEAFF.

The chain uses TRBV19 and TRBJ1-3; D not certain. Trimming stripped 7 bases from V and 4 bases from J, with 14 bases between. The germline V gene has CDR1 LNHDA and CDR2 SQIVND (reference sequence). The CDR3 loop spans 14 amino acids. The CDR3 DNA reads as TGTGCCAGTACCCATGATTACAAAGGAAACACCATATATTTT. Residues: CASTHDYKGNTIYF. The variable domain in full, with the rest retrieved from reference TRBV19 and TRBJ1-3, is DGGITQSPKYLFRKEGQNVTLSCEQNLNHDAMYWYRQDPGQGLRLIYYSQIVNDFQKGDIAEGYSVSREKKESFPLTVTSAQKNPTAFYLCASTHDYKGNTIYFGEGSWLTVV.

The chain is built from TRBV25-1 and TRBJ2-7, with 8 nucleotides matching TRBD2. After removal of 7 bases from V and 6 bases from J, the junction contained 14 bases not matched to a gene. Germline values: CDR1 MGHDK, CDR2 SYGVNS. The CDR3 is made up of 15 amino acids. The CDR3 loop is CASISSTGGLGEQYF. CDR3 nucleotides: TGTGCCAGCATCTCGAGTACGGGAGGGCTTGGCGAGCAGTACTTC.

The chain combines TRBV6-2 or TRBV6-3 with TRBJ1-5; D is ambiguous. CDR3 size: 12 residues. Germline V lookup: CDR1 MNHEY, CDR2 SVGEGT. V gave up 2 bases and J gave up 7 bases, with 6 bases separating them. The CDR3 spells CASSYRRQPQHF. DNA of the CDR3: TGTGCCAGCAGTTACCGGAGACAGCCCCAGCATTTT.

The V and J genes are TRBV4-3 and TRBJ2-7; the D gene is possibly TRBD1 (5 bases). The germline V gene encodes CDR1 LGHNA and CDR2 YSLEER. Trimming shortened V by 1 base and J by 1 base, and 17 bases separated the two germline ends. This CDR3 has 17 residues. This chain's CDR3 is CASSQVPKGQGSYEQYF. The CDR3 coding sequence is TGCGCCAGCAGCCAAGTTCCCAAGGGTCAGGGTTCCTACGAGCAGTACTTC.

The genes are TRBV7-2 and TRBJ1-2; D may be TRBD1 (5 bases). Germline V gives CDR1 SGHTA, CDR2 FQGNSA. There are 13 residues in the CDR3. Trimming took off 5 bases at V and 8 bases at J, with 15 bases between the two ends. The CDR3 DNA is TGTGCCAGCAGCCAAGGGCAGGGTCGGGGCTACACCTTC. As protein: CASSQGQGRGYTF.

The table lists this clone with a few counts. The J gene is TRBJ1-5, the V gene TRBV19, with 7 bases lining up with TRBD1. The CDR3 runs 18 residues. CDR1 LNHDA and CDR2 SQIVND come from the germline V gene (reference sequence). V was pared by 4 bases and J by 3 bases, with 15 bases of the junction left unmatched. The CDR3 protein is CASSTPNRGRRNNQPQHF. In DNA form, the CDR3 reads TGTGCCAGTAGTACCCCAAACAGGGGCAGGAGGAACAATCAGCCCCAGCATTTT. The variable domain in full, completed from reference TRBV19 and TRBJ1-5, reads DGGITQSPKYLFRKEGQNVTLSCEQNLNHDAMYWYRQDPGQGLRLIYYSQIVNDFQKGDIAEGYSVSREKKESFPLTVTSAQKNPTAFYLCASSTPNRGRRNNQPQHFGDGTRLSIL.

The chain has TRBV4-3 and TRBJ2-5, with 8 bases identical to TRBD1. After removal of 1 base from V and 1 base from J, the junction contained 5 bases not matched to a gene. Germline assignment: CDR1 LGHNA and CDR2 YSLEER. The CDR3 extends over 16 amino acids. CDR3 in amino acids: CASSQARTGRQETQYF. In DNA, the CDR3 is TGCGCCAGCAGCCAAGCCCGGACAGGGCGCCAAGAGACCCAGTACTTC.

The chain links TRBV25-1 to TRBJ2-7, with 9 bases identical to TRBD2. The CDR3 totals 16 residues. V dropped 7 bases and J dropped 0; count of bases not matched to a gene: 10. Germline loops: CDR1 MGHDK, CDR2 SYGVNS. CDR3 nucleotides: TGTGCCAGCACCCGAACTAGCGGGCCCAGCTCCTACGAGCAGTACTTC. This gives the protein CASTRTSGPSSYEQYF.

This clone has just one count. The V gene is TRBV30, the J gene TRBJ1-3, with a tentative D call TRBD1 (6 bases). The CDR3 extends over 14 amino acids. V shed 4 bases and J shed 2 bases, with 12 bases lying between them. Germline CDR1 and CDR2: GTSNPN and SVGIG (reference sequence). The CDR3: CAWKGELPGNTIYF. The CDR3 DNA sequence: TGTGCCTGGAAGGGGGAGCTCCCTGGAAACACCATATATTTT.

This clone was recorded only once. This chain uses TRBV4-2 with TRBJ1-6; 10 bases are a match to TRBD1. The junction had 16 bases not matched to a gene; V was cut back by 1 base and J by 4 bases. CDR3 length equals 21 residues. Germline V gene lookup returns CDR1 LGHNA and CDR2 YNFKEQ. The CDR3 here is CASSQAGWDRGVQGYNSPLHF. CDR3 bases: TGTGCCAGCAGCCAAGCAGGGTGGGACAGGGGAGTTCAGGGGTATAATTCACCCCTCCACTTT.

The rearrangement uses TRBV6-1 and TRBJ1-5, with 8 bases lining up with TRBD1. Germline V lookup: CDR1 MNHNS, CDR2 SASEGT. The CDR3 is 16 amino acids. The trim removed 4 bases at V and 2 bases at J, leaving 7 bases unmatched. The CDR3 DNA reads TGTGCCAGCAGTGGGACAGGGAGGGTTGGCAATCAGCCCCAGCATTTT. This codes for CASSGTGRVGNQPQHF.

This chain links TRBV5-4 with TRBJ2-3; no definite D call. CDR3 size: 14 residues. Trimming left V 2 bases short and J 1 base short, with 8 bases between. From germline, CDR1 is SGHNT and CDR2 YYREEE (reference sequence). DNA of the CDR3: TGTGCCAGCAGCTTTTGGCTCCGCACAGATACGCAGTATTTT. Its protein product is CASSFWLRTDTQYF.

In DNA, the CDR3 is TGTGCCAGCAGCCGACTAGCGGGGGGGGAGCTGTTTTTT. The encoded protein is CASSRLAGGELFF. The rearrangement uses TRBV7-8 and TRBJ2-2, with 11 nucleotides matching TRBD2. J lost 8 bases, V lost 5 bases, and 1 base had no gene match. This CDR3 has 13 residues. CDR1 and CDR2 (germline): SGHVS, FQNEAQ.

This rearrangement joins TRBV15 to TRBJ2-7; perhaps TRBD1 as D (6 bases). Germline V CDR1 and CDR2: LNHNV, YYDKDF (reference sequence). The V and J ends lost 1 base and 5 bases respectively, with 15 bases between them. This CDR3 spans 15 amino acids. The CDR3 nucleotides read TGTGCCACCAGCAGAGCATCAGGGGCAATCCACGAGCAGTACTTC. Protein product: CATSRASGAIHEQYF. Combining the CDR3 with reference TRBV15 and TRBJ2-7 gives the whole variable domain DAMVIQNPRYQVTQFGKPVTLSCSQTLNHNVMYWYQQKSSQAPKLLFHYYDKDFNNEADTPDNFQSRRPNTSFCFLDIRSPGLGDTAMYLCATSRASGAIHEQYFGPGTRLTVT.

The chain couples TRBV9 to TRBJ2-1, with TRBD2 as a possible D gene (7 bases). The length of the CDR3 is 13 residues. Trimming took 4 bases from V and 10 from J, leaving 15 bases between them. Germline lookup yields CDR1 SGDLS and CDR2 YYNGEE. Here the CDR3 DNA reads TGTGCCAGCAGCCTATGGGGGGGCTCGGAGCAGTTCTTC. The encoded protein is CASSLWGGSEQFF.